This T cell receptor beta chain is from a study of T cells after yellow fever vaccination. Turning to the study itself: By means of CD3, CD45RA, CCR7 and CD95, the EM, EMRA, CM and Tscm memory subsets were sorted. Some fractions had low cell numbers, and these were prepared with SMART-Seq v4 Ultra Low Input.

Unmatched junction bases numbered 6, after V lost 2 bases and J lost 3 bases. Germline assignment: CDR1 MNHNS and CDR2 SASEGT. The length of the CDR3 is 15 residues. TCRdb re-called the 5' RACE reads through MiXCR, storing one row per CDR3 protein. This sample has over 45,000 distinct CDR3 sequences, with about 5.6% found just once. The study's findings and limits: High-abundance clonotypes from the bulk population could contaminate FACS-sorted repertoires.

The V and J genes are TRBV6-1 and TRBJ1-1, with 7 bases fitting TRBD1. The sample in question was PBMCs, either bulk or a sorted T-cell subset (CD4+, CD8+, memory, or dextramer-sorted; not recorded which), obtained on the day of the yellow fever booster vaccination. This receptor was identified in a man aged 18 to 35 who received the YFV17D yellow fever vaccine. For the CDR3, the DNA is TGTGCCAGCAGTGAACAGGGGGGTAGGTACACTGAAGCTTTCTTT. This encodes CASSEQGGRYTEAFF.